These 8 T cell receptor beta chains originate from one sample sequenced in a study of OX40 agonist ivuxolimab in advanced cancers. The data were produced by immunoSEQ multiplex PCR, yet TCRdb's version contains in-frame clones alone and is incomplete. The repertoire holds fewer than 90,000 clones, 87% seen once, with 1.3% in the top ten. The source material was CD4+ or CD8+ T cells sorted from blood, sampled in a trial of the OX40 agonist ivuxolimab. These receptors all come from an adult with an advanced solid tumor such as melanoma, head and neck, liver or kidney cancer.

The chain joins TRBV7-9 to TRBJ2-1, with D tentatively TRBD1 (6 bases). Germline V gene lookup returns CDR1 SEHNR and CDR2 FQNEAQ (reference sequence). This CDR3 is 14 amino acids long. Trimming pared 2 bases from V and 4 bases from J, leaving 9 bases between. The CDR3: CASSLRDTYNEQFF. The CDR3 DNA is TGTGCCAGCAGCTTACGGGACACTTACAATGAGCAGTTCTTC.

V usage is TRBV27 and J usage is TRBJ1-2, with a tentative D call TRBD1 (6 bases). Germline lookup yields CDR1 MNHEY and CDR2 SMNVEV (reference sequence). CDR3 length equals 15 residues. V gave up 2 bases and J gave up 3 bases, with 13 bases separating them. The CDR3 region has the DNA TGTGCCAGCAGTTTAAGGGGGGGCATATACTATGGCTACACCTTC. Translating gives CASSLRGGIYYGYTF.

This rearrangement joins TRBV11-2 to TRBJ2-3, with D possibly being TRBD1 or TRBD2 (5 bases each). CDR1 is SGHAT and CDR2 is FQNNGV in the germline V gene. V shed 5 bases and J shed 0 bases, with 15 bases lying between them. The CDR3 loop spans 16 amino acids. CDR3 sequence reads: CASSKGDRTSTDTQYF. The CDR3 nucleotides are TGTGCCAGCAGCAAAGGGGACCGTACTAGCACAGATACGCAGTATTTT.

The genes are TRBV6-5 and TRBJ2-7; D is undetermined. V shed 0 bases and J shed 9 bases, with 18 bases lying between them. Per germline, CDR1 MNHEY and CDR2 SVGAGI. The CDR3 is made up of 15 amino acids. The DNA of the CDR3 is TGTGCCAGCAGTTACTCGGCAGGTTCGGTTAACGCGCAGTACTTC. Its translation: CASSYSAGSVNAQYF.

This clone turned up a few times. The chain couples TRBV5-1 to TRBJ1-2; maybe TRBD1 (6 bases). With 0 bases removed from V and 4 bases from J, the gap between germline ends came to 7 bases. The CDR3 is 13 amino acids. From germline, CDR1 is SGHRS and CDR2 YFSETQ. The CDR3 here is CASSLVGGYGYTF. DNA for the CDR3: TGCGCCAGCAGCTTGGTAGGGGGCTATGGCTACACCTTC.

The chain has TRBV4-1 and TRBJ2-1, with 11 bases that match TRBD2. J lost 6 bases, V lost 1 base, and 11 bases had no gene match. The V gene's germline CDR1 is MGHRA and CDR2 YSYEKL. The CDR3 has 18 amino acids. The CDR3 is CASSQGLAGGIVGNEQFF. The CDR3 DNA reads as TGCGCCAGCAGCCAAGGGCTAGCGGGAGGAATTGTAGGCAATGAGCAGTTCTTC.

The rearrangement uses TRBV27 and TRBJ1-1; 8 bases match TRBD1. In germline, CDR1 is MNHEY, CDR2 SMNVEV (reference sequence). CDR3 length equals 14 residues. V dropped 6 bases and J dropped 0; count of bases not matched to a gene: 3. Here the CDR3 reads CASSGQGLNTEAFF. In DNA form, the CDR3 reads TGTGCCAGCAGCGGACAGGGCCTGAACACTGAAGCTTTCTTT.

The genes are TRBV30 and TRBJ2-2; the match to TRBD2 covers 15 bases. CDR3 length: 19 amino acids. Germline V gives CDR1 GTSNPN, CDR2 SVGIG (reference sequence). Germline trimming cut 5 bases from V and 1 base from J; bases unmatched to any gene: 11. The CDR3 region has the DNA TGTGCCTGGGGACCCCCGGGACTAGCGGGAGGTGGGAACACCGGGGAGCTGTTTTTT. Translated: CAWGPPGLAGGGNTGELFF.